These 16 T cell receptor beta chains were all obtained from the same sample, sequenced in a study of T-cell memory formation after mild COVID-19. Each CDR3 protein gets one entry after TCRdb re-called the 5' RACE reads with MiXCR. This table has a few hundred thousand distinct CDR3 sequences, around a fifth appearing once. Sequencing was performed on PBMCs or a T cell subset sorted from them (not recorded which). Source of these receptors: an adult woman who had mild COVID-19 (a few samples of this study predate the infection). Cell type and time point are not known.

In this sample, this clonotype turned up a few times. This rearrangement joins TRBV27 to TRBJ1-1; D is ambiguous. V was cut by 8 bases and J by 0 bases, with 16 bases left in between. In germline, CDR1 is MNHEY, CDR2 SMNVEV (reference sequence). This CDR3 comprises 15 residues. The CDR3 DNA sequence: TGTGCCAGCTCGCCGTACAGTTACATGAACACTGAAGCTTTCTTT. Its translation is CASSPYSYMNTEAFF.

This chain links TRBV5-1 with TRBJ2-5, with TRBD2 identical over 9 bases. V trimming: 2 bases; J trimming: 5 bases; junction bases outside the gene matches: 7. The germline gives CDR1 SGHRS, CDR2 YFSETQ. The CDR3 runs to 15 residues. CDR3 sequence reads: CASSFSGGFWETQYF. CDR3 sequence (DNA): TGCGCCAGCAGCTTTAGCGGGGGATTTTGGGAGACCCAGTACTTC.

The chain has TRBV5-6 and TRBJ2-5; TRBD2 matches at 8 bases. J gave up 5 bases and V 5 bases, and 8 bases lay outside the gene matches. Germline lookup yields CDR1 SGHDT and CDR2 YYEEEE. This CDR3 contains 14 residues. CDR3 region: CASRRSGGRETQYF. DNA for the CDR3: TGTGCCAGCAGGAGGAGCGGGGGCAGGGAGACCCAGTACTTC.

The chain is built from TRBV12-3 or TRBV12-4 and TRBJ2-7, with D possibly being TRBD1 (6 bases). The ends were cut back, 2 bases at V and 2 bases at J, with 13 bases in the middle. This CDR3 region has 15 residues. CDR3 in amino acids: CASSLRTGRTYEQYF. For the CDR3, the DNA is TGTGCCAGCAGTTTAAGAACAGGGCGAACCTACGAGCAGTACTTC.

This clonotype came up a few times. The chain carries TRBV27 and TRBJ2-1, with 11 bases fitting TRBD2. The junction had 16 bases not matched to a gene; V was cut back by 4 bases and J by 8 bases. The CDR3 contains 18 residues. Germline V gene lookup returns CDR1 MNHEY and CDR2 SMNVEV (reference sequence). DNA for the CDR3: TGTGCCAGCAGTTCCTTCCTACCAACTAGCGGGGGTGGGGATGAGCAGTTCTTC. This translates into CASSSFLPTSGGGDEQFF.

In nucleotides, the CDR3 is TGTGCCAGCAGCTATCCACAGGGTGGGAATCAGCCCCAGCATTTT. It codes for CASSYPQGGNQPQHF. This sequence joins TRBV6-6 and TRBJ1-5, with TRBD1 as a possible D gene (6 bases). There are 15 residues in the CDR3. The V gene lost 6 bases and the J gene lost 4 bases, with 16 bases spanning the gap. Germline lookup yields CDR1 MNHNY and CDR2 SVGAGI (reference sequence).

This clonotype was picked up a small number of times. The gene calls are TRBV29-1 and TRBJ1-1; D unresolved. Germline loops: CDR1 SQVTM, CDR2 ANQGSEA. The CDR3 length is 10 residues. With 5 bases removed from V and 12 bases from J, the gap between germline ends came to 13 bases. The CDR3: CSVREGATFF. In DNA form, the CDR3 reads TGCAGCGTTAGGGAGGGAGCAACTTTCTTT.

J is TRBJ1-2 and V is TRBV5-1, with 7 positions matching TRBD1. Germline V lookup: CDR1 SGHRS, CDR2 YFSETQ. V was clipped by 0 bases and J by 4 bases; unmatched bases: 3. This CDR3 comprises 14 residues. The CDR3 DNA reads as TGCGCCAGCAGCTTGGGAGGGGGCATCTATGGCTACACCTTC. This gives the protein CASSLGGGIYGYTF.

This chain joins TRBV19 and TRBJ2-7; 9 nucleotides match TRBD1. The CDR3 loop spans 14 amino acids. After removal of 10 bases from V and 3 bases from J, the junction contained 10 bases not matched to a gene. Germline V gene lookup returns CDR1 LNHDA and CDR2 SQIVND (reference sequence). CDR3 in amino acids: CATSRQGDRYEQYF. CDR3 sequence (DNA): TGTGCCACCTCAAGACAGGGGGACCGCTACGAGCAGTACTTC.

This clonotype was detected many times. The chain combines TRBV20-1 with TRBJ2-5; maybe TRBD2 (5 bases). Per germline, CDR1 DFQATT and CDR2 SNEGSKA (reference sequence). The CDR3 loop spans 13 amino acids. Trimming removed 3 bases from V and 2 bases from J, with 10 bases in between. For the CDR3, the DNA is TGCAGTGCTAGTCGGACGGGACAAGAGACCCAGTACTTC. Its protein product is CSASRTGQETQYF.

The rearrangement links TRBV24-1 to TRBJ2-3, with D maybe TRBD1 (5 bases). V lost 4 bases, J lost 0 bases, and 10 bases lay in between. This CDR3 is built from 15 residues. The germline V gene has CDR1 KGHDR and CDR2 SFDVKD. Here the CDR3 reads CATSDRTPSTDTQYF. The DNA of the CDR3 is TGTGCCACCAGTGACCGGACACCTAGCACAGATACGCAGTATTTT.

This CDR3 is CATSRRSSGSDTQYF. In DNA form, the CDR3 reads TGTGCCACCAGCAGACGATCGTCCGGTTCGGATACGCAGTATTTT. The V call is TRBV15, the J call TRBJ2-3; D uncertain. V lost 2 bases, J lost 6 bases, and 15 bases lay in between. Germline V gives CDR1 LNHNV, CDR2 YYDKDF (reference sequence). This CDR3 is 15 amino acids long.

This clonotype appeared a few times. The chain couples TRBV20-1 to TRBJ2-3, with 10 nucleotides matching TRBD2. Germline CDR1 and CDR2: DFQATT and SNEGSKA (reference sequence). After removal of 5 bases from V and 11 bases from J, the junction contained 16 bases not matched to a gene. The CDR3 loop spans 15 amino acids. CDR3: CSAPRGGLAGDQQYF. CDR3 nucleotides: TGCAGTGCTCCCCGAGGGGGTCTAGCGGGGGACCAGCAGTATTTT.

This clonotype was seen at least ten times. This chain links TRBV25-1 with TRBJ2-7; D is unclear. The germline V gene encodes CDR1 MGHDK and CDR2 SYGVNS. This CDR3 has 11 amino acids. Trimming pared 2 bases from V and 6 bases from J, leaving 5 bases between. CDR3 region: CASSEGIEQYF. CDR3 sequence (DNA): TGTGCCAGCAGTGAAGGGATCGAGCAGTACTTC.

This clonotype appeared a single time. The chain is built from TRBV6-5 and TRBJ1-1, with D unclear. This CDR3 comprises 13 residues. Per the germline V gene, CDR1 is MNHEY and CDR2 is SVGAGI. V lost 6 bases and J 0 bases, leaving 8 bases between the germline ends. CDR3 DNA: TGTGCCAGCAGGTTGGACTTGAACACTGAAGCTTTCTTT. It yields the protein CASRLDLNTEAFF.

This chain uses TRBV9 with TRBJ1-1, with D unclear. The V end was cut by 0 bases, the J end by 3 bases, with 6 bases between. The CDR3 runs 13 residues. Germline lookup yields CDR1 SGDLS and CDR2 YYNGEE. The CDR3 region has the DNA TGTGCCAGCAGCGTAGACCCAGACACTGAAGCTTTCTTT. This codes for CASSVDPDTEAFF.